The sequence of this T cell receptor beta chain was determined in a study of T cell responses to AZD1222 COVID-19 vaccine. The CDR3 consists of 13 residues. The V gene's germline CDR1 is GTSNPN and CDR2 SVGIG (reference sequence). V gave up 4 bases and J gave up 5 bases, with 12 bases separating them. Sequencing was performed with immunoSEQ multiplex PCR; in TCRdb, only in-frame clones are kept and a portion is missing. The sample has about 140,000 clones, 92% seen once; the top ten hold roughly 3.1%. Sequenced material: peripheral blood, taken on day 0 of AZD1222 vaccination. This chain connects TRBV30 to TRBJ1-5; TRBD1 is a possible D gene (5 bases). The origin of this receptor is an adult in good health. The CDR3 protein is CAWKQESDQPQHF. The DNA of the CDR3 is TGTGCCTGGAAACAGGAGTCAGATCAGCCCCAGCATTTT.